This is a list of T cell receptor beta chains from one sample in a study of cytomegalovirus exposure and HLA in healthy donors. Clones were sequenced by immunoSEQ multiplex PCR, and TCRdb holds only the in-frame ones, with some missing. The profile shows hundreds of thousands of clones, about 90% of them singletons. The sequenced sample was PBMCs. These receptors originate from a man aged 18 to 35 in good health and CMV-seropositive. Both conserved end residues are part of each CDR3. The order of the fields is clone size, V gene, J gene, D gene, CDR3 DNA, CDR3 protein. D genes are given only for firm matches. Expanded clones get a size class; other rows say once, few or many, or leave the size out.

>once|TRBV6-6|TRBJ1-5|NA
TGTGCCACTCATCGGGGGATTAGCGATCAGCCCCAGCATTTT
CATHRGISDQPQHF
>NA|TRBV27|TRBJ1-4|NA
TGTGCCAGCCCACATTATGGCAGTGATCGAAAAAAACTGTTTTTT
CASPHYGSDRKKLFF
>few|TRBV2|TRBJ1-4|NA
TGTGCCAGCAGTCCGGAGGCCCGAAAACTGTTTTTT
CASSPEARKLFF
>NA|TRBV5-4|TRBJ1-1|NA
TGTGCCAGCAGCCCCCAAGGGGCCTTGGACACTGAAGCTTTCTTT
CASSPQGALDTEAFF
>once|TRBV27|TRBJ1-5|NA
TGTGCCAGCAGGTCTTGGGGGGCGGTAAGCAATCAGCCCCAGCATTTT
CASRSWGAVSNQPQHF
>NA|TRBV6-1|TRBJ2-6|TRBD1
TGTGCCAGCTTTCCAGGGGGCGCTGGGGCCAACGTCCTGACTTTC
CASFPGGAGANVLTF
>NA|TRBV27|TRBJ2-7|TRBD1
TGTGCCAGCGCCGGGACAGGGAACGGCGAGCAGTACTTC
CASAGTGNGEQYF
>NA|TRBV28|TRBJ2-5|TRBD2
TGTGCCAGTCGTCTAGCGGGAGGGGAGACCCAGTACTTC
CASRLAGGETQYF
>NA|TRBV7-7|TRBJ2-1|TRBD2
TGTGCCAGCAGCTTTGGCGGGAGCTACAATGAGCAGTTCTTC
CASSFGGSYNEQFF
>once|TRBV2|TRBJ1-4|NA
TGTGCCAGCAGTGAAGCCGTTGAAAAACTGTTTTTT
CASSEAVEKLFF
>NA|TRBV19|TRBJ1-5|NA
TGTGCCAGTAGTATTTGGGCAGCCAGCAATCAGCCCCAGCATTTT
CASSIWAASNQPQHF
>NA|TRBV28|TRBJ2-1|TRBD2
TGTGCCAGCAGTCTAGCGGGAGGGTACAATGAGCAGTTCTTC
CASSLAGGYNEQFF
>once|TRBV2|TRBJ2-7|NA
TGTGCCAGCAGTTTCCGGGGGCGAAGCTACGAGCAGTACTTC
CASSFRGRSYEQYF
>once|TRBV6-1|TRBJ1-2|NA
TGTGCCAGCAGTGTCTGGATCGATCAGAACTATGGCTACACCTTC
CASSVWIDQNYGYTF
>once|TRBV19|TRBJ2-3|NA
TGTGCCAGTAGTATAGGAGGCGCAGATACGCAGTATTTT
CASSIGGADTQYF
>NA|TRBV15|TRBJ2-6|NA
TGTGCCACCAGCAGAGATCCCCCGGGCTCTGGGGCCAACGTCCTGACTTTC
CATSRDPPGSGANVLTF
>NA|TRBV13|TRBJ2-7|NA
TGTGCCAGCAGTTCTCAAGGGGGGCACTCCTACGAGCAGTACTTC
CASSSQGGHSYEQYF
>few|TRBV19|TRBJ2-5|NA
TGTGCCAGTAGTATGACGGGCACCTACCAAGAGACCCAGTACTTC
CASSMTGTYQETQYF
>NA|TRBV25-1|TRBJ2-3|TRBD1
TGTGCCAGCAGTCAGGGGGTAGATACGCAGTATTTT
CASSQGVDTQYF
>NA|TRBV9|TRBJ2-1|NA
TGTGCCAGCAGCGTAGTTGAAGGGCCAAGCTCCTACAATGAGCAGTTCTTC
CASSVVEGPSSYNEQFF
>NA|TRBV28|TRBJ1-2|NA
TGTGCCAGCAGTCCCGCAGGGTGGGCACCACCTTTC
CASSPAGWAPPF
>NA|TRBV19|TRBJ2-1|NA
TGTGCCAGTAGTCCGGGAGCGTACAATGAGCAGTTCTTC
CASSPGAYNEQFF
>few|TRBV28|TRBJ1-2|NA
TGTGCCAGCAGTTTATCCCGGGCAGGGAGTGGTGGCTACACCTTC
CASSLSRAGSGGYTF
>NA|TRBV2|TRBJ1-5|NA
TGTGCCAGCAGTGCCGGTTTGAGACTTAGCAATCAGCCCCAGCATTTT
CASSAGLRLSNQPQHF
>NA|TRBV6-5|TRBJ2-1|TRBD1
TGTGCCAGCAGTGCGGGACAGGGAACCTACAATGAGCAGTTCTTC
CASSAGQGTYNEQFF
>NA|TRBV6-5|TRBJ1-1|NA
TGTGCCAGCAGGCAGGGAAGATGGACTGAAGCTTTCTTT
CASRQGRWTEAFF
>once|TRBV7-9|TRBJ1-2|TRBD1
TGTGCCAGCACCCCCACAGGGGGGGATGGCTACACCTTC
CASTPTGGDGYTF
>NA|TRBV5-1|TRBJ2-7|TRBD2
TGCGCCAGCAGCGGACGACTAGCGGGAGGTTACGAGCAGTACTTC
CASSGRLAGGYEQYF
>NA|TRBV5-1|TRBJ2-1|NA
TGCGCCAGCAGCTTAAGGCAGGACAATGAGCAGTTCTTC
CASSLRQDNEQFF
>NA|TRBV6-6|TRBJ1-4|NA
TGTGCCACCGGGGGTCCTGTCGGTGAAAAACTGTTTTTT
CATGGPVGEKLFF
>NA|TRBV13|TRBJ2-7|NA
TGTGCCAGCAGCCCCCTGAGCCACGAGCAGTACTTC
CASSPLSHEQYF
>NA|TRBV5-4|TRBJ2-7|NA
TGTGCCAGCAGCCCGCCGGGGAGTCGCGACGAGCAGTACTTC
CASSPPGSRDEQYF
>NA|TRBV28|TRBJ2-2|TRBD2
TGTGCCAGCAGTTTAGCGGGAGGCCACACCGGGGAGCTGTTTTTT
CASSLAGGHTGELFF
>NA|TRBV30|TRBJ1-1|NA
TGTGCCTGGGGGGGGACTGAAGCTTTCTTT
CAWGGTEAFF
>NA|TRBV4-1|TRBJ2-7|NA
TGCGCCAGCAGCCAAGTGTCCGGGGACGAGCAGTACTTC
CASSQVSGDEQYF
>NA|TRBV2|TRBJ1-3|NA
TGTGCCAGCAGGTCGGGAACAAGCTCTGGAAACACCATATATTTT
CASRSGTSSGNTIYF
>NA|TRBV5-6|TRBJ2-2|TRBD1
TGTGCCAGCAGCTTGTGGACAGGGAACACCGGGGAGCTGTTTTTT
CASSLWTGNTGELFF
>NA|TRBV9|TRBJ2-7|TRBD2
TGTGCCAGCACCCCAACTGGGGGGACTAGTTCCCTCTACGAGCAGTACTTC
CASTPTGGTSSLYEQYF
>NA|TRBV30|TRBJ1-2|NA
TGTGCCTGGAGGCTAATCGGCGTTGGGGCGGCCTATGGCTACACCTTC
CAWRLIGVGAAYGYTF
>NA|TRBV27|TRBJ1-1|NA
TGTGCCAGCAGTGAGGGGACTGAAGCTTTCTTT
CASSEGTEAFF
>NA|TRBV19|TRBJ2-3|TRBD2
TGTGCCAGTAGTCCTCTAGCGGGAGGGGTGGATACGCAGTATTTT
CASSPLAGGVDTQYF
>NA|TRBV10-3|TRBJ2-3|NA
TGTGCCATCAGTGTTCTGGGCCCCACAGATACGCAGTATTTT
CAISVLGPTDTQYF
>NA|TRBV15|TRBJ1-1|TRBD1
TGTGCCACCAGCAGGGATGGACAGGGGGTGGAAGCTTTCTTT
CATSRDGQGVEAFF
>NA|TRBV5-6|TRBJ2-7|TRBD2
TGTGCCAGCAGCCCCTGGACTAGCGGACGCTCCTACGAGCAGTACTTC
CASSPWTSGRSYEQYF
>once|TRBV2|TRBJ2-1|NA
TGTGCCAGCAGCTCATCCTCGAGGTACAATGAGCAGTTCTTC
CASSSSSRYNEQFF
>NA|TRBV7-6|TRBJ2-7|TRBD1
TGTGCCAGCAGCGCCAGGGGGCGCGGGTCCTACGAGCAGTACTTC
CASSARGRGSYEQYF
>NA|TRBV7-8|TRBJ2-7|NA
TGTGCCAGCAGCTTAGTCGCATCCAACTACGAGCAGTACTTC
CASSLVASNYEQYF